A single sample is the source of the 19 T cell receptor beta chains below, sequenced in a study of blood T cells in healthy people across ages. Through a sample-barcoded 5' primer and a J-beta primer mix, a second PCR was run for roughly 6 to 12 cycles. TCRdb ran MiXCR on the 5' RACE reads and lists one entry per CDR3 protein. The repertoire holds roughly 1,500,000 distinct CDR3 sequences, with roughly 40% as singletons. The source material was blood. The receptors were gathered from a woman under 30 in good health.

This chain connects TRBV10-3 to TRBJ2-1; 13 bases fit TRBD2. Germline V gives CDR1 ENHRY, CDR2 SYGVKD. CDR3 size: 16 residues. V shed 3 bases and J 8 bases; nucleotides not matched to a gene: 7. As DNA, the CDR3 is TGTGCCATCAGTGATTGGACTAGCGGGAGTGTAGATGAGCAGTTCTTC. It codes for CAISDWTSGSVDEQFF.

This chain uses TRBV5-5 with TRBJ2-7; either TRBD1 or TRBD2 may supply D (5 bases each). The CDR3 totals 17 residues. Germline V gene lookup returns CDR1 SGHKS and CDR2 YYEKEE (reference sequence). V lost 3 bases, J lost 0 bases, and 19 bases lay in between. Written as DNA, the CDR3 is TGTGCCAGCAGCTCTACGCCGGTCGGGGACGTCTCCTACGAGCAGTACTTC. Translating it yields CASSSTPVGDVSYEQYF.

The chain employs TRBV5-1 and TRBJ1-4, with no clear D. The V gene's germline CDR1 is SGHRS and CDR2 YFSETQ. Trimming stripped 7 bases from V and 0 bases from J, with 10 bases between. This CDR3 has 14 residues. This CDR3 reads CASRGGSTNEKLFF. The CDR3 DNA reads as TGCGCCAGCCGAGGAGGGTCAACTAATGAAAAACTGTTTTTT.

This rearrangement joins TRBV2 to TRBJ2-1; D may be TRBD2 (7 bases). Germline V gene lookup returns CDR1 SNHLY and CDR2 FYNNEI. This CDR3 contains 16 residues. V shed 4 bases and J shed 4 bases, with 17 bases lying between them. The CDR3 DNA reads as TGTGCCAGCAGTGCCCCTCGGCGGGGGCCGTACAATGAGCAGTTCTTC. It specifies CASSAPRRGPYNEQFF.

This clonotype was seen a few times. The rearrangement uses TRBV5-5 and TRBJ2-7; TRBD1 is a possible D gene (5 bases). The V end lost 4 bases, the J end lost 2 bases, and 16 bases lay between the germline ends. The CDR3 is made up of 15 amino acids. From germline, CDR1 is SGHKS and CDR2 YYEKEE (reference sequence). The CDR3 region is CASSHLGQGTYEQYF. CDR3 nucleotide sequence: TGTGCCAGCAGCCATTTAGGTCAGGGTACCTACGAGCAGTACTTC.

V is TRBV2 and J is TRBJ2-7; D is ambiguous. The CDR3 is made up of 16 amino acids. Deletions cut 6 bases from V and 0 bases from J, with 18 bases between. Germline V CDR1 and CDR2: SNHLY, FYNNEI. The CDR3 sequence is CASSPLSAWSSYEQYF. The DNA for the CDR3 is TGTGCCAGCAGCCCCCTTTCGGCATGGAGCTCCTACGAGCAGTACTTC.

This chain uses TRBV27 with TRBJ2-7; the D gene is possibly TRBD2 (5 bases). The CDR3 has 15 amino acids. Trimming took off 2 bases at V and 7 bases at J, with 18 bases between the two ends. Germline lookup yields CDR1 MNHEY and CDR2 SMNVEV (reference sequence). DNA for the CDR3: TGTGCCAGCAGTTTAACGCCTAGCTTGGGTGATGAGCAGTACTTC. It specifies CASSLTPSLGDEQYF.

This clonotype has just a few counts. V and J are TRBV18 and TRBJ1-1, with D possibly TRBD1 on 6 matching bases. CDR1 is KGHSH and CDR2 is LQKENI in the germline V gene. The CDR3 loop spans 12 amino acids. V was cut by 5 bases and J by 7 bases, with 11 bases left in between. As DNA, the CDR3 is TGTGCCAGCTCATACAGGGAAAGTGAAGCTTTCTTT. This encodes CASSYRESEAFF. Drawing the rest from reference TRBV18 and TRBJ1-1, the complete variable domain is NAGVMQNPRHLVRRRGQEARLRCSPMKGHSHVYWYRQLPEEGLKFMVYLQKENIIDESGMPKERFSAEFPKEGPSILRIQQVVRGDSAAYFCASSYRESEAFFGQGTRLTVV.

The rearrangement joins TRBV6-1 to TRBJ1-1; the D gene is possibly TRBD1 (6 bases). The germline V and J ends were trimmed by 6 bases and 6 bases, with 17 bases remaining between them. The CDR3 is 14 residues long. Germline V lookup: CDR1 MNHNS, CDR2 SASEGT. The CDR3 loop reads CASRAPGEMSEAFF. The CDR3 coding sequence is TGTGCCAGCAGAGCTCCAGGGGAGATGTCTGAAGCTTTCTTT.

The V call is TRBV5-5, the J call TRBJ2-7, with TRBD2 matching 10 bases. Germline V gives CDR1 SGHKS, CDR2 YYEKEE (reference sequence). The CDR3 extends over 15 amino acids. V was clipped by 3 bases and J by 1 base; unmatched bases: 4. CDR3 region: CASSYGTSESYEQYF. CDR3 in DNA: TGTGCCAGCAGCTACGGGACTAGCGAATCCTACGAGCAGTACTTC.

This clonotype was recorded a few times. This chain uses TRBV27 with TRBJ2-1, with D possibly being TRBD2 (6 bases). This CDR3 has 17 amino acids. Germline V gene data show CDR1 as MNHEY and CDR2 as SMNVEV (reference sequence). V lost 6 bases to trimming and J lost 4 bases, with 22 bases between them. This CDR3 is CASRPTGGVAGYNEQFF. The CDR3 region has the DNA TGTGCCAGCAGGCCTACGGGCGGGGTTGCGGGTTACAATGAGCAGTTCTTC.

Remarks on this clonotype: This may stem from a read error, because a much larger clone lies one nucleotide away. The chain uses TRBV2 and TRBJ1-2; TRBD1 is a possible D gene (6 bases). The CDR3 runs 14 residues. In germline, CDR1 is SNHLY, CDR2 FYNNEI. CDR3 sequence: CASSAGQLNYGHTF. The CDR3 DNA reads as TGTGCCAGCAGTGCCGGACAGCTTAACTATGGCCACACCTTC.

This clonotype was observed once. The gene calls are TRBV3-1 and TRBJ1-1; no firm D call. The V gene's germline CDR1 is LGHDT and CDR2 YNNKEL (reference sequence). This CDR3 has 13 residues. V lost 1 base and J 4 bases, leaving 7 bases between the germline ends. The CDR3 here is CASSQVWGTEAFF. DNA for the CDR3: TGTGCCAGCAGCCAAGTTTGGGGCACTGAAGCTTTCTTT. The full variable domain, rest sourced from reference TRBV3-1 and TRBJ1-1, is DTAVSQTPKYLVTQMGNDKSIKCEQNLGHDTMYWYKQDSKKFLKIMFSYNNKELIINETVPNRFSPKSPDKAHLNLHINSLELGDSAVYFCASSQVWGTEAFFGQGTRLTVV.

The chain carries TRBV27 and TRBJ1-4, with D hard to call. Germline CDR1 is MNHEY and CDR2 is SMNVEV (reference sequence). The CDR3 is 15 residues long. The ends were cut back, 1 base at V and 0 bases at J, with 6 bases in the middle. The CDR3: CASSLFGATNEKLFF. CDR3 bases: TGTGCCAGCAGTTTATTTGGGGCAACTAATGAAAAACTGTTTTTT.

In this sample, this clonotype turned up once. One junction end does not reproduce the germline sequence, and a read error may be involved. The gene calls are TRBV29-1 and TRBJ2-2, with D possibly being TRBD2 (6 bases). This CDR3 contains 12 residues. CDR1 is SQVTM and CDR2 is ANQGSEA in the germline V gene. DNA of the CDR3: TGCAGCGTTGCACAAAACACCGGGGGGCTGTTTTTT. Its protein is CSVAQNTGGLFF.

There are a few counts of this clonotype. V gene TRBV27 combines with J gene TRBJ2-3, with a tentative D call TRBD2 (6 bases). Germline V CDR1 and CDR2: MNHEY, SMNVEV (reference sequence). V lost 6 bases and J 5 bases, leaving 21 bases between the germline ends. The CDR3 covers 16 residues. The CDR3 DNA reads as TGTGCCAGCAGCTCCCGACTAGTAATGGTAGGAGATACGCAGTATTTT. Encoded protein: CASSSRLVMVGDTQYF.

CDR3 sequence reads: CASSYSGGQVDGYTF. For the CDR3, the DNA is TGTGCCAGCAGTTACAGCGGCGGGCAGGTTGATGGCTACACCTTC. The chain carries TRBV6-6 and TRBJ1-2; D remains unclear. In germline, CDR1 is MNHNY, CDR2 SVGAGI (reference sequence). Trimming stripped 2 bases from V and 6 bases from J, with 16 bases between. The CDR3 is 15 amino acids.

This clonotype was counted a few times. The chain uses TRBV28 and TRBJ2-7; 13 nucleotides agree with TRBD2. The CDR3 is made up of 15 amino acids. Germline loops: CDR1 MDHEN, CDR2 SYDVKM. J gave up 2 bases and V 10 bases, and 8 bases lay outside the gene matches. The CDR3 bases are TGTGCCACCCTGACTAGCGGGAGGTCCCCCTACGAGCAGTACTTC. As protein: CATLTSGRSPYEQYF.

This clonotype was seen a few times. The chain is built from TRBV20-1 and TRBJ2-1; 14 bases are a match to TRBD2. Germline CDR1 DFQATT, CDR2 SNEGSKA (reference sequence). The CDR3 extends over 15 amino acids. The junction had 5 bases not matched to a gene; V was cut back by 6 bases and J by 4 bases. CDR3 residues: CSAPTSGGVYNEQFF. The CDR3 region has the DNA TGCAGTGCGCCGACTAGCGGGGGGGTTTACAATGAGCAGTTCTTC.